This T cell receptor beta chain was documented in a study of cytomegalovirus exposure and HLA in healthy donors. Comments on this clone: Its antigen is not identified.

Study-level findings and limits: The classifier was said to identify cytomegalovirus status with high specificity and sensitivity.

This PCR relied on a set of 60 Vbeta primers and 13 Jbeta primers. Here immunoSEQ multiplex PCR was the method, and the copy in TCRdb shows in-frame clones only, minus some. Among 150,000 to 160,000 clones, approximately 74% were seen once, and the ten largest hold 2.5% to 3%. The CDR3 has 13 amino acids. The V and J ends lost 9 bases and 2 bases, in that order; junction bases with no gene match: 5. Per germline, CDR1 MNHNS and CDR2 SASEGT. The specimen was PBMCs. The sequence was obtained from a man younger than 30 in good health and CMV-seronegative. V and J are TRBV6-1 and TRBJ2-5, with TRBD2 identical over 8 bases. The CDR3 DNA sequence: TGTGCCAGTAAGCGGGGGTTACAAGAGACCCAGTACTTC. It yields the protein CASKRGLQETQYF.